The clone carrying this T cell receptor (beta chain) was detected ten times or more. CDR3 length: 13 amino acids. CDR1 is DFQATT and CDR2 is SNEGSKA in the germline V gene (reference sequence). V lost 0 bases to trimming and J lost 7 bases, with 12 bases between them. One entry per CDR3 protein, called by TCRdb with MiXCR from the 5' RACE reads. The sample carries around 320,000 distinct CDR3 sequences, around an eighth recorded once. This sample is drawn from a study of T-cell memory formation after mild COVID-19. Sequencing was carried out using PBMCs or a T cell subset sorted from them (not recorded which). This receptor was obtained from a man aged 18-30 years who had mild COVID-19 (a few samples of this study predate the infection). Cell type and time point are not known. The V and J genes are TRBV20-1 and TRBJ1-2, with D uncertain. DNA for the CDR3: TGCAGTGCTAGAGAGTCGGCCGCTACTGGCTACACCTTC. It yields the protein CSARESAATGYTF.